These T cell receptor beta chains were read from a single sample in a study of blood T cell repertoires in COVID-19. Using immunoSEQ multiplex PCR, the repertoire was profiled, and TCRdb retains in-frame clones only, with some absent. The sample consists of roughly 68,000 clones, roughly 84% of them appearing once. The material sequenced was peripheral blood. These receptor sequences come from a woman aged 50 to 60 with acute or convalescent COVID-19. Each CDR3 is given with its conserved first and last residue. The D gene is left open where the match is weak. A clone size is listed for some rows: how often the clone was seen (once, few, many), or a class if it is expanded.

clone size: .
D gene: TRBD2
J gene: TRBJ2-3
V gene: TRBV5-1
CDR3 protein: CASSGLGGGTDTQYF
CDR3 DNA: TGCGCCAGCAGCGGACTAGGCGGGGGCACAGATACGCAGTATTTT

clone size: .
D gene: TRBD1
J gene: TRBJ1-1
V gene: TRBV13
CDR3 protein: CASSLSRGITYTEAFF
CDR3 DNA: TGTGCCAGCAGCTTAAGCAGGGGGATAACGTATACTGAAGCTTTCTTT

clone size: .
D gene: .
J gene: TRBJ2-7
V gene: TRBV28
CDR3 protein: CASSMPAGPSYEQYF
CDR3 DNA: TGTGCCAGCAGTATGCCTGCGGGACCCTCCTACGAGCAGTACTTC

clone size: .
D gene: TRBD2
J gene: TRBJ2-1
V gene: TRBV27
CDR3 protein: CASSGTSGYYNEQFF
CDR3 DNA: TGTGCCAGCAGCGGGACTAGCGGGTATTACAATGAGCAGTTCTTC

clone size: .
D gene: .
J gene: TRBJ2-3
V gene: TRBV3-1/TRBV3-2
CDR3 protein: CASSAASLDTQYF
CDR3 DNA: TGTGCCAGCAGTGCGGCTAGCTTAGATACGCAGTATTTT

clone size: once
D gene: TRBD1
J gene: TRBJ1-2
V gene: TRBV15
CDR3 protein: CATSEGQGLGYTF
CDR3 DNA: TGTGCCACCAGCGAAGGACAGGGTCTTGGCTACACCTTC

clone size: once
D gene: .
J gene: TRBJ1-3
V gene: TRBV4-1
CDR3 protein: CASSQDATGKKNTIYF
CDR3 DNA: TGCGCCAGCAGCCAAGATGCTACAGGGAAAAAAAACACCATATATTTT

clone size: .
D gene: .
J gene: TRBJ2-7
V gene: TRBV7-9
CDR3 protein: CASSRAGGSYEQYF
CDR3 DNA: TGTGCCAGCAGCCGCGCTGGCGGATCCTACGAGCAGTACTTC

clone size: .
D gene: TRBD1
J gene: TRBJ1-4
V gene: TRBV11-2
CDR3 protein: CASSDGTAGFWELFF
CDR3 DNA: TGTGCCAGCAGCGATGGGACAGCAGGTTTTTGGGAACTGTTTTTT

clone size: .
D gene: .
J gene: TRBJ1-6
V gene: TRBV6-6
CDR3 protein: CASTPFGGSPLHF
CDR3 DNA: TGTGCCAGCACCCCCTTCGGCGGTTCACCCCTCCACTTT

clone size: .
D gene: TRBD2
J gene: TRBJ2-1
V gene: TRBV6-2/TRBV6-3
CDR3 protein: CASSQPGSGRWYEQFF
CDR3 DNA: TGTGCCAGCAGCCAACCTGGCAGCGGGAGGTGGTATGAGCAGTTCTTC

clone size: few
D gene: .
J gene: TRBJ1-1
V gene: TRBV5-1
CDR3 protein: CASSLAGLVPGGETEAFF
CDR3 DNA: TGCGCCAGCAGCTTGGCCGGACTCGTCCCAGGCGGGGAAACTGAAGCTTTCTTT

clone size: .
D gene: .
J gene: TRBJ2-1
V gene: TRBV15
CDR3 protein: CATSDGLGLRFF
CDR3 DNA: TGTGCCACCAGCGACGGGCTGGGACTCCGGTTCTTC

clone size: few
D gene: .
J gene: TRBJ2-3
V gene: TRBV7-2
CDR3 protein: CASSSHSTDTQYF
CDR3 DNA: TGTGCCAGCAGCTCCCATAGCACAGATACGCAGTATTTT

clone size: .
D gene: TRBD1
J gene: TRBJ2-1
V gene: TRBV2
CDR3 protein: CASRELGQGSYNEQFF
CDR3 DNA: TGTGCCAGCAGGGAACTGGGACAGGGCTCCTACAATGAGCAGTTCTTC

clone size: .
D gene: TRBD2
J gene: TRBJ2-1
V gene: TRBV7-2
CDR3 protein: CASRRTSGRYNEQFF
CDR3 DNA: TGTGCCAGCAGGAGAACTAGCGGGCGTTACAATGAGCAGTTCTTC

clone size: .
D gene: TRBD1
J gene: TRBJ1-2
V gene: TRBV2
CDR3 protein: CASSEARTGALRGYTF
CDR3 DNA: TGTGCCAGCAGTGAAGCCCGGACAGGGGCATTGCGAGGCTACACCTTC

clone size: .
D gene: .
J gene: TRBJ2-1
V gene: TRBV9
CDR3 protein: CASSEQGGAYTLNNEQFF
CDR3 DNA: TGTGCCAGCAGCGAACAGGGTGGAGCGTATACCCTTAACAATGAGCAGTTCTTC

clone size: .
D gene: TRBD1
J gene: TRBJ1-2
V gene: TRBV6-5
CDR3 protein: CASSSGTEDYGYTF
CDR3 DNA: TGTGCCAGCAGCTCCGGGACAGAGGACTATGGCTACACCTTC

clone size: once
D gene: .
J gene: TRBJ2-3
V gene: TRBV11-2
CDR3 protein: CASSLMGGRGVDTQYF
CDR3 DNA: TGTGCCAGCAGCCTTATGGGGGGAAGGGGAGTAGATACGCAGTATTTT

clone size: .
D gene: .
J gene: TRBJ1-2
V gene: TRBV6-5
CDR3 protein: CASSPGMVLDTF
CDR3 DNA: TGTGCCAGCAGTCCAGGGATGGTGCTCGACACCTTC

clone size: once
D gene: .
J gene: TRBJ2-3
V gene: TRBV29-1
CDR3 protein: CSVEKRTSTDTQYF
CDR3 DNA: TGCAGCGTTGAAAAGCGTACTAGCACAGATACGCAGTATTTT

clone size: .
D gene: .
J gene: TRBJ2-3
V gene: TRBV11-2
CDR3 protein: CASSPAGTQYF
CDR3 DNA: TGTGCCAGCAGTCCAGCGGGTACGCAGTATTTT

clone size: .
D gene: .
J gene: TRBJ1-1
V gene: TRBV3-1/TRBV3-2
CDR3 protein: CASSQVARTEAFF
CDR3 DNA: TGTGCCAGCAGCCAAGTAGCCAGAACCGAAGCTTTCTTT

clone size: .
D gene: TRBD1
J gene: TRBJ2-2
V gene: TRBV18
CDR3 protein: CASSPGTAATSGELFF
CDR3 DNA: TGTGCCAGCTCACCAGGGACAGCAGCTACCTCCGGGGAGCTGTTTTTT

clone size: .
D gene: .
J gene: TRBJ2-2
V gene: TRBV6-1
CDR3 protein: CASSAHPTVGTGELFF
CDR3 DNA: TGTGCCAGCAGTGCCCACCCGACAGTCGGCACCGGGGAGCTGTTTTTT

clone size: few
D gene: .
J gene: TRBJ1-2
V gene: TRBV3-1/TRBV3-2
CDR3 protein: CASSQGRTVYGYTF
CDR3 DNA: TGTGCCAGCAGCCAAGGGAGGACAGTCTATGGCTACACCTTC

clone size: few
D gene: TRBD2
J gene: TRBJ2-5
V gene: TRBV7-9
CDR3 protein: CASIPGLAVETQYF
CDR3 DNA: TGTGCCAGCATCCCGGGACTAGCGGTAGAGACCCAGTACTTC

clone size: .
D gene: .
J gene: TRBJ1-3
V gene: TRBV9
CDR3 protein: CASSVPGVGNTIYF
CDR3 DNA: TGTGCCAGCAGCGTACCTGGAGTTGGAAACACCATATATTTT

clone size: .
D gene: .
J gene: TRBJ1-2
V gene: TRBV12-3/TRBV12-4
CDR3 protein: CASSLQVSHGYTF
CDR3 DNA: TGTGCCAGCAGTCTACAGGTATCCCATGGCTACACCTTC

clone size: once
D gene: .
J gene: TRBJ2-5
V gene: TRBV5-4
CDR3 protein: CASSHPGETQYF
CDR3 DNA: TGTGCCAGCAGCCACCCCGGGGAGACCCAGTACTTC

clone size: once
D gene: TRBD2
J gene: TRBJ2-6
V gene: TRBV27
CDR3 protein: CASRLAGVSGANVLTF
CDR3 DNA: TGTGCCAGCCGACTAGCGGGAGTGTCTGGGGCCAACGTCCTGACTTTC

clone size: .
D gene: .
J gene: TRBJ2-7
V gene: TRBV7-9
CDR3 protein: CASSSNHYEQYF
CDR3 DNA: TGTGCCAGTTCTAGTAACCACTACGAGCAGTACTTC

clone size: .
D gene: .
J gene: TRBJ1-1
V gene: TRBV6-5
CDR3 protein: CASSYFNSWGGTEAFF
CDR3 DNA: TGTGCCAGCAGTTACTTCAATAGTTGGGGGGGCACTGAAGCTTTCTTT

clone size: .
D gene: TRBD2
J gene: TRBJ2-3
V gene: TRBV24-1
CDR3 protein: CATSDFGTSGSRDTQYF
CDR3 DNA: TGTGCCACCAGTGACTTTGGGACTAGCGGGAGCAGAGATACGCAGTATTTT

clone size: .
D gene: .
J gene: TRBJ2-7
V gene: TRBV18
CDR3 protein: CASSPPAVSEQYF
CDR3 DNA: TGTGCCAGCTCACCACCGGCGGTCTCCGAGCAGTACTTC

clone size: .
D gene: .
J gene: TRBJ1-1
V gene: TRBV7-6
CDR3 protein: CASSLAPLITIPSDTEAFF
CDR3 DNA: TGTGCCAGCAGCTTAGCCCCTCTAATCACTATCCCTTCCGACACTGAAGCTTTCTTT

clone size: .
D gene: TRBD1
J gene: TRBJ2-7
V gene: TRBV3-1/TRBV3-2
CDR3 protein: CASRDRGNGEQYF
CDR3 DNA: TGTGCCTCCCGGGACAGGGGGAACGGCGAGCAGTACTTC

clone size: .
D gene: TRBD1
J gene: TRBJ1-5
V gene: TRBV19
CDR3 protein: CASSAGTGLTQPQHF
CDR3 DNA: TGTGCCAGTAGTGCCGGGACAGGGCTCACTCAGCCCCAGCATTTT

clone size: once
D gene: TRBD2
J gene: TRBJ2-1
V gene: TRBV2
CDR3 protein: CASSERTSGGDEQFF
CDR3 DNA: TGTGCCAGCAGTGAACGGACTAGCGGGGGTGATGAGCAGTTCTTC

clone size: .
D gene: .
J gene: TRBJ1-1
V gene: TRBV27
CDR3 protein: CASIGASMNTEAFF
CDR3 DNA: TGTGCCAGCATAGGAGCTTCTATGAACACTGAAGCTTTCTTT

clone size: .
D gene: TRBD1
J gene: TRBJ2-1
V gene: TRBV6-5
CDR3 protein: CASHVGAGGLNEQFF
CDR3 DNA: TGTGCCAGCCACGTAGGGGCAGGGGGCTTAAATGAGCAGTTCTTC

clone size: .
D gene: TRBD1
J gene: TRBJ1-2
V gene: TRBV7-9
CDR3 protein: CASSPILDRGPYGYTF
CDR3 DNA: TGTGCCAGCAGCCCCATATTAGACAGGGGCCCATATGGCTACACCTTC

clone size: .
D gene: .
J gene: TRBJ1-2
V gene: TRBV5-1
CDR3 protein: CASSLGSGTSYGYTF
CDR3 DNA: TGCGCCAGCAGCTTAGGTTCCGGGACAAGCTATGGCTACACCTTC

clone size: once
D gene: .
J gene: TRBJ1-5
V gene: TRBV19
CDR3 protein: CASSPGLGGNQPQHF
CDR3 DNA: TGTGCCAGTAGTCCCGGGTTAGGCGGCAATCAGCCCCAGCATTTT

clone size: .
D gene: TRBD2
J gene: TRBJ2-7
V gene: TRBV5-1
CDR3 protein: CASNPGTSGREQYF
CDR3 DNA: TGCGCCAGCAACCCTGGGACTAGCGGGAGGGAGCAGTACTTC

clone size: .
D gene: .
J gene: TRBJ2-2
V gene: TRBV6-6
CDR3 protein: CASSYPEVGGELFF
CDR3 DNA: TGTGCCAGCAGTTACCCGGAGGTTGGCGGGGAGCTGTTTTTT

clone size: .
D gene: .
J gene: TRBJ1-6
V gene: TRBV24-1
CDR3 protein: CATSEPLEERAASPLHF
CDR3 DNA: TGTGCCACCAGTGAGCCCCTCGAAGAGAGGGCGGCTTCACCCCTCCACTTT